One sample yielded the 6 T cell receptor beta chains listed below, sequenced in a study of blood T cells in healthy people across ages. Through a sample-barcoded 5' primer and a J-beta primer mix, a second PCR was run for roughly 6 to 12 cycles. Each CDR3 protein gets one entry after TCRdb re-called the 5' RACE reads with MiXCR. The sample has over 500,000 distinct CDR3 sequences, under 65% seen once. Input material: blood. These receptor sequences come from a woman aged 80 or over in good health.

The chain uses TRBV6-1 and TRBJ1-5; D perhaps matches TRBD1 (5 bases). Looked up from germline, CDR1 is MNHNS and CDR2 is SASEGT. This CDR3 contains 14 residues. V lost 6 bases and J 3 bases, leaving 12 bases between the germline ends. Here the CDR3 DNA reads TGTGCCAGCAGGGCGGCCAGGGACAATCAGCCCCAGCATTTT. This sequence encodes CASRAARDNQPQHF.

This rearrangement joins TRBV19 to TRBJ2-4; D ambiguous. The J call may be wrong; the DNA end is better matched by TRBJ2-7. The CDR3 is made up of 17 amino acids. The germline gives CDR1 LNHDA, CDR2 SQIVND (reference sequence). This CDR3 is CASSTRRQTTFYAEQYF. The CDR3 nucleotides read TGTGCCAGTAGTACCCGACGACAAACGACCTTCTATGCCGAGCAGTACTTC.

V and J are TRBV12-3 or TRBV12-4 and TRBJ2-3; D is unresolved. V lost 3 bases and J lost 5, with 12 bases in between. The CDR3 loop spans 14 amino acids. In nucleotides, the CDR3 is TGTGCCAGCAGTTTGGCCTTCGTGGGAGATACGCAGTATTTT. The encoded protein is CASSLAFVGDTQYF.

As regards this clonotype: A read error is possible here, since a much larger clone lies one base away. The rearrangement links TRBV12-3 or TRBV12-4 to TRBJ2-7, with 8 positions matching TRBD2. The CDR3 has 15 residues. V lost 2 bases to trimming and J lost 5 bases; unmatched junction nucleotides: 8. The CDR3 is CASSLSTSAFDEQYF. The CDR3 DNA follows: TGTGCCAGCAGTTTATCGACTAGCGCCTTCGACGAGCAGTACTTC.

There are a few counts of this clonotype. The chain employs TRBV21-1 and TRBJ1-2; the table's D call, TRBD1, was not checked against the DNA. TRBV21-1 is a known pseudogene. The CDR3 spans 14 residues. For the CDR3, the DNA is TGTGCCAGCAGCAGCAGGGTGGACGGCTATGGCTACACCTTC. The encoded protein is CASSSRVDGYGYTF.

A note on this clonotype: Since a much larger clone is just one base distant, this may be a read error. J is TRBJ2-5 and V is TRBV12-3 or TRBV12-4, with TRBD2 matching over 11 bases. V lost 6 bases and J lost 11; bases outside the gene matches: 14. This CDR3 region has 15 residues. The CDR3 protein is CASSPTSGGYNEQYF. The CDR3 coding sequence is TGTGCCAGCAGCCCAACTAGCGGGGGCTACAATGAGCAGTACTTC.